The clone carrying this T cell receptor (beta chain) was seen just once. Its antigen is not known. The study ran its PCR with 60 Vbeta and 13 Jbeta primers. TCRdb's table, derived via immunoSEQ multiplex PCR, lists solely in-frame clones and lacks some. Seen here are 76,000 or so clones, around three quarters observed once, and the top ten hold 2.5%. This sample is part of a study of cytomegalovirus exposure and HLA in healthy donors. The wider study: A preliminary data release comprised about 85 million unique TCRs obtained from HLA-typed donors.

General observations from the study: Among the most significant clusters, several appeared linked to common viral pathogens in a later analysis. A later examination showed that TCR association rates differed by HLA locus, with DRB1 most and HLA-C fewest.

V trimming: 4 bases; J trimming: 9 bases; junction bases outside the gene matches: 8. The CDR3 is made up of 16 amino acids. Germline lookup yields CDR1 KGHSH and CDR2 LQKENI. What was sequenced was PBMCs. The chain is built from TRBV18 and TRBJ2-1; 14 bases are a match to TRBD2. The clonotype comes from a young man in good health and CMV-seronegative. CDR3 sequence (DNA): TGTGCCAGCTCACTCCGGACTAGCGGGAGGAGGGGTGAGCAGTTCTTC. It specifies CASSLRTSGRRGEQFF.